A single sample is the source of the 27 T cell receptor beta chains below, sequenced in a study of blood T cell repertoires in COVID-19. The assay was immunoSEQ multiplex PCR, and TCRdb's table has in-frame clones only and misses some. This table has about 54,000 clones, about nine tenths appearing once. The source material was peripheral blood. All receptors come from a woman in her 40s with active COVID-19.

The chain links TRBV6-5 to TRBJ1-6; perhaps TRBD1 as D (5 bases). V was pared by 6 bases and J by 8 bases, with 8 bases between. The germline V gene has CDR1 MNHEY and CDR2 SVGAGI. The length of the CDR3 is 12 residues. CDR3 in amino acids: CASSGQYSPLHF. CDR3 nucleotide sequence: TGTGCCAGCAGCGGACAATATTCACCCCTCCACTTT.

This chain uses TRBV5-1 with TRBJ1-2, with D possibly being TRBD1 (6 bases). V was trimmed by 4 bases and J by 7 bases, leaving 20 bases between them. Germline V CDR1 and CDR2: SGHRS, YFSETQ. This CDR3 spans 15 amino acids. The CDR3 region has the DNA TGCGCCAGCAGCCAGGGGTTCGGGCAGGTCTTTGGCTACACCTTC. It is translated as CASSQGFGQVFGYTF.

The chain is built from TRBV11-3 and TRBJ1-1; 7 positions agree with TRBD1. Germline V gene sequence: CDR1 SGHNT, CDR2 YENEEA. Germline trimming cut 5 bases from V and 0 bases from J; bases unmatched to any gene: 9. The CDR3 contains 16 residues. CDR3 in amino acids: CASSPSTGRMNTEAFF. The CDR3 DNA follows: TGTGCCAGCAGCCCCTCGACAGGGCGAATGAACACTGAAGCTTTCTTT.

The V call is TRBV19, the J call TRBJ2-7; no definite D call. Per the germline V gene, CDR1 is LNHDA and CDR2 is SQIVND (reference sequence). The CDR3 runs 13 residues. V shed 1 base and J shed 4 bases, with 8 bases lying between them. The CDR3 sequence is CASSIALIYEQYF. CDR3 in DNA: TGTGCCAGTAGTATAGCACTGATATACGAGCAGTACTTC.

The chain uses TRBV5-1 and TRBJ2-7; 7 nucleotides match TRBD1. Germline V CDR1 and CDR2: SGHRS, YFSETQ. This CDR3 contains 14 residues. J gave up 5 bases and V 0 bases, and 5 bases lay outside the gene matches. The CDR3 loop reads CASSLEDRADEQYF. In DNA form, the CDR3 reads TGCGCCAGCAGCTTGGAAGACAGGGCCGACGAGCAGTACTTC.

This clone was recorded only once. The chain carries TRBV6-5 and TRBJ2-3; tentative D call: TRBD2 (6 bases). The CDR3 spans 13 residues. Trimming cost V 7 bases and J 2 bases, with 10 bases left between them. Looked up from germline, CDR1 is MNHEY and CDR2 is SVGAGI. The CDR3 loop reads CASTGTDTDTQYF. The CDR3 bases are TGTGCCAGCACAGGGACTGACACAGATACGCAGTATTTT.

The rearrangement joins TRBV13 to TRBJ2-5; 13 bases line up with TRBD2. Germline V gene sequence: CDR1 PRHDT, CDR2 FYEKMQ (reference sequence). The CDR3 is 16 amino acids. Germline trimming cut 5 bases from V and 3 bases from J; bases unmatched to any gene: 6. CDR3 sequence (DNA): TGTGCCAGCAGCACGCGGACTAGCGGGGGCGAAGAGACCCAGTACTTC. Residues: CASSTRTSGGEETQYF.

The V gene is TRBV18, the J gene TRBJ2-3; 9 nucleotides align to TRBD2. The germline V gene has CDR1 KGHSH and CDR2 LQKENI. The V and J ends lost 6 bases and 5 bases, in that order; junction bases with no gene match: 15. This CDR3 region has 17 residues. The CDR3 is CASSHPRVAGAGDTQYF. The CDR3 DNA is TGTGCCAGCTCCCACCCTCGGGTAGCGGGGGCGGGAGATACGCAGTATTTT.

The chain couples TRBV9 to TRBJ1-3; D is ambiguous. The CDR3 has 14 amino acids. Germline CDR1 reads SGDLS; CDR2 reads YYNGEE. The V end was cut by 4 bases, the J end by 4 bases, with 12 bases between. The CDR3 spells CASSMRVEGNTIYF. The CDR3 DNA is TGTGCCAGCAGCATGAGGGTGGAAGGAAACACCATATATTTT.

The V gene is TRBV5-1, the J gene TRBJ2-1, with TRBD1 as a possible D gene (6 bases). The ends were cut back, 3 bases at V and 9 bases at J, with 13 bases in the middle. Germline CDR1 reads SGHRS; CDR2 reads YFSETQ. This CDR3 spans 13 amino acids. CDR3 amino acids: CASSSYTGIEQFF. The CDR3 DNA sequence: TGCGCCAGCAGCTCGTATACAGGGATTGAGCAGTTCTTC.

This clone was observed once. The rearrangement joins TRBV6-2 or TRBV6-3 to TRBJ1-5; D gene uncertain. Germline-derived CDR1 and CDR2 are MNHEY and SVGEGT. The CDR3 extends over 14 amino acids. Trimming left V 2 bases short and J 3 bases short, with 8 bases between. This CDR3 reads CASSYSSLNQPQHF. The CDR3 bases are TGTGCCAGCAGTTACAGCTCACTCAATCAGCCCCAGCATTTT.

The V call is TRBV5-1, the J call TRBJ1-1; D is perhaps TRBD1 (6 bases). Germline V gene lookup returns CDR1 SGHRS and CDR2 YFSETQ. The CDR3 totals 17 residues. The V gene lost 0 bases and the J gene lost 4 bases, with 19 bases spanning the gap. DNA of the CDR3: TGCGCCAGCAGCTTGGCCGGGGGGCCTCCGTTGAGCACTGAAGCTTTCTTT. Its protein product is CASSLAGGPPLSTEAFF.

The V call is TRBV11-3, the J call TRBJ2-3; D may be TRBD2 (5 bases). With 5 bases removed from V and 0 bases from J, the gap between germline ends came to 18 bases. The length of the CDR3 is 17 residues. CDR1 SGHNT and CDR2 YENEEA come from the germline V gene. The CDR3 region has the DNA TGTGCCAGCAGCCACCCGAAAGCGGTTTCTAGCACAGATACGCAGTATTTT. Protein: CASSHPKAVSSTDTQYF.

The rearrangement uses TRBV30 and TRBJ1-2, with a tentative D call TRBD1 (5 bases). This CDR3 is 15 amino acids long. The V end lost 0 bases, the J end lost 6 bases, and 17 bases lay between the germline ends. Germline V gene lookup returns CDR1 GTSNPN and CDR2 SVGIG (reference sequence). The CDR3 bases are TGTGCCTGGAGTGTACGGGGGACCGGGGCTAATGGCTACACCTTC. Translated, it gives CAWSVRGTGANGYTF.

Comment on this clone: One junction end does not reproduce the germline sequence, and a read error may be involved. The CDR3 region is CARSLAGRGGYEQYF. CDR3 DNA sequence: TGCGCCCGCAGCCTGGCGGGGCGGGGGGGCTACGAGCAGTACTTC. The rearrangement links TRBV5-1 to TRBJ2-7; 9 bases line up with TRBD2. This CDR3 contains 15 residues. Germline CDR1 and CDR2: SGHRS and YFSETQ. Full variable domain (outside the CDR3, taken from reference TRBV5-1 and TRBJ2-7): KAGVTQTPRYLIKTRGQQVTLSCSPISGHRSVSWYQQTPGQGLQFLFEYFSETQRNKGNFPGRFSGRQFSNSRSEMNVSTLELGDSALYLCARSLAGRGGYEQYFGPGTRLTVT.

The V and J genes are TRBV25-1 and TRBJ2-3; maybe TRBD2 (6 bases). Germline lookup yields CDR1 MGHDK and CDR2 SYGVNS. V lost 3 bases to trimming and J lost 2 bases, with 12 bases between them. This CDR3 has 15 residues. The CDR3 loop is CASSDPGTYTDTQYF. DNA for the CDR3: TGTGCCAGCAGTGATCCCGGGACTTACACAGATACGCAGTATTTT. The variable domain in full, completed from reference TRBV25-1 and TRBJ2-3, reads EADIYQTPRYLVIGTGKKITLECSQTMGHDKMYWYQQDPGMELHLIHYSYGVNSTEKGDLSSESTVSRIRTEHFPLTLESARPSHTSQYLCASSDPGTYTDTQYFGPGTRLTVL.

The chain combines TRBV7-6 with TRBJ1-1, with a weak D call TRBD1 (5 bases). With 1 base removed from V and 1 base from J, the gap between germline ends came to 13 bases. The CDR3 loop spans 16 amino acids. Germline V lookup: CDR1 SGHVS, CDR2 FNYEAQ. CDR3: CASSLGGLPGNTEAFF. In nucleotides, the CDR3 is TGTGCCAGCAGCTTAGGGGGACTCCCAGGGAACACTGAAGCTTTCTTT.

This chain connects TRBV19 to TRBJ2-2; TRBD1 matches 8 bases. Per germline, CDR1 LNHDA and CDR2 SQIVND (reference sequence). The CDR3 length is 15 residues. V lost 9 bases and J lost 4; bases outside the gene matches: 10. The CDR3 bases are TGTGCCAGCCGACCCGGACAGGGTGGCACCGGGGAGCTGTTTTTT. Residues: CASRPGQGGTGELFF.

The rearrangement uses TRBV5-1 and TRBJ2-5; 10 bases map to TRBD2. There are 18 residues in the CDR3. CDR1 and CDR2 (germline): SGHRS, YFSETQ. Losses at the gene ends were 4 bases for V and 5 bases for J; bases not matched to a gene: 17. CDR3: CASSPLGLAGDFGETQYF. CDR3 sequence (DNA): TGCGCCAGCAGCCCCCTGGGGCTAGCGGGGGACTTTGGGGAGACCCAGTACTTC. The variable domain in full, completed from reference TRBV5-1 and TRBJ2-5, reads KAGVTQTPRYLIKTRGQQVTLSCSPISGHRSVSWYQQTPGQGLQFLFEYFSETQRNKGNFPGRFSGRQFSNSRSEMNVSTLELGDSALYLCASSPLGLAGDFGETQYFGPGTRLLVL.

This clone was seen only a few times. This chain uses TRBV18 with TRBJ2-2, with 9 bases identical to TRBD1. Trimming removed 0 bases from V and 4 bases from J; junction bases left unmatched: 6. Germline lookup yields CDR1 KGHSH and CDR2 LQKENI. This CDR3 is 17 amino acids long. The CDR3 loop reads CASSPPWDRVTTGELFF. Written as DNA, the CDR3 is TGTGCCAGCTCACCACCCTGGGACAGGGTAACCACCGGGGAGCTGTTTTTT.

This clone turned up a few times. The chain uses TRBV20-1 and TRBJ1-6; TRBD1 agrees at 9 bases. Per germline, CDR1 DFQATT and CDR2 SNEGSKA (reference sequence). This CDR3 has 16 amino acids. V lost 3 bases to trimming and J lost 1 base; unmatched junction nucleotides: 4. The CDR3 bases are TGCAGTGCTAGTACAGGGGGCATATCCTATAATTCACCCCTCCACTTT. As protein: CSASTGGISYNSPLHF.

The chain joins TRBV18 to TRBJ1-1; tentatively, D is TRBD1 (6 bases). Germline values: CDR1 KGHSH, CDR2 LQKENI. The CDR3 length is 16 residues. Trimming cost V 0 bases and J 0 bases, with 11 bases left between them. DNA of the CDR3: TGTGCCAGCTCACCACCTACGGGGGGCTTGAACACTGAAGCTTTCTTT. It is translated as CASSPPTGGLNTEAFF.

This clone has more than one count but fewer than ten. The gene calls are TRBV18 and TRBJ1-4; a possible D gene is TRBD1 (6 bases). CDR3 length: 13 residues. V was pared by 6 bases and J by 8 bases, with 13 bases between. Germline V gives CDR1 KGHSH, CDR2 LQKENI. CDR3 protein: CASSQGFREKLFF. Written as DNA, the CDR3 is TGTGCCAGCTCGCAGGGGTTTCGGGAAAAACTGTTTTTT. The complete variable domain, with remaining parts taken from reference TRBV18 and TRBJ1-4, reads NAGVMQNPRHLVRRRGQEARLRCSPMKGHSHVYWYRQLPEEGLKFMVYLQKENIIDESGMPKERFSAEFPKEGPSILRIQQVVRGDSAAYFCASSQGFREKLFFGSGTQLSVL.

CDR3 coding DNA: TGCGCCAGCAGCTTGGATGCGGGGGTTCAAGAGACCCAGTACTTC. It yields the protein CASSLDAGVQETQYF. The chain uses TRBV5-1 and TRBJ2-5; TRBD2 matches at 7 bases. J was trimmed by 2 bases and V by 0 bases; bases with no gene match: 4. In germline, CDR1 is SGHRS, CDR2 YFSETQ. The CDR3 length is 15 residues.

This rearrangement joins TRBV18 to TRBJ2-7; 9 bases map to TRBD2. Per germline, CDR1 KGHSH and CDR2 LQKENI. The CDR3 has 16 amino acids. V was pared by 2 bases and J by 7 bases, with 12 bases of the junction left unmatched. Here the CDR3 reads CASSPASGGRSREQYF. CDR3 coding DNA: TGTGCCAGCTCACCAGCCAGCGGGGGGAGAAGTAGAGAGCAGTACTTC. Combining the CDR3 with reference TRBV18 and TRBJ2-7 gives the whole variable domain NAGVMQNPRHLVRRRGQEARLRCSPMKGHSHVYWYRQLPEEGLKFMVYLQKENIIDESGMPKERFSAEFPKEGPSILRIQQVVRGDSAAYFCASSPASGGRSREQYFGPGTRLTVT.

This clone was detected a few times. The chain has TRBV6-2 or TRBV6-3 and TRBJ1-2; 9 nucleotides align to TRBD1. Germline V gives CDR1 MNHEY, CDR2 SVGEGT. The CDR3 spans 13 residues. V lost 5 bases and J lost 6; bases outside the gene matches: 4. CDR3: CASSRDRVDGYTF. The CDR3 DNA sequence: TGTGCCAGCAGTAGGGACAGGGTCGATGGCTACACCTTC.

This chain connects TRBV25-1 to TRBJ1-3; D is unclear. The germline V gene encodes CDR1 MGHDK and CDR2 SYGVNS. The V end was cut by 1 base, the J end by 0 bases, with 4 bases between. The CDR3 loop spans 14 amino acids. CDR3 coding DNA: TGTGCCAGCAGTGAATTGAGCTCTGGAAACACCATATATTTT. It codes for CASSELSSGNTIYF.